These T cell receptor beta chains were read from a single sample in a study of blood T cell repertoires in COVID-19. Sequenced by immunoSEQ multiplex PCR; TCRdb stores in-frame clones only, minus some. The table shows hundreds of thousands of clones, with about 90% occurring only once. Material: PBMCs or T cells enriched from blood (not recorded which). Receptors originate from a man in his forties in a cohort exposed to, infected with or recovered from COVID-19 (not recorded which). The CDR3 runs from the conserved cysteine through the conserved F or W. D genes are given only for firm matches. The size of a clone is reported for some rows only, either as once, few or many, or as a class for expanded clones.

TRBD1	TRBV11-2	TRBJ2-5	NA	TGTGCCAGCAGCGGGGGACAGGGCGGCCAAGAGACCCAGTACTTC	CASSGGQGGQETQYF
TRBD1	TRBV19	TRBJ1-3	NA	TGTGCCAGTAGGAGTGGGGACAGCCTTGGAAACACCATATATTTT	CASRSGDSLGNTIYF
TRBD2	TRBV5-4	TRBJ2-1	once	TGTGCCAGCAGCTTGGGGGTAGCGGGGAATGAGCAGTTCTTC	CASSLGVAGNEQFF
NA	TRBV6-4	TRBJ2-7	NA	TGTGCCAGCAGTGACTCCAGGAAGGACCCGGGAGCAGAAAGATCCTACGAGCAGTACTTC	CASSDSRKDPGAERSYEQYF
NA	TRBV19	TRBJ1-3	NA	TGTGCTTCGACAGGCCGCTCTGGAAACACCATATATTTT	CASTGRSGNTIYF
NA	TRBV3-1/TRBV3-2	TRBJ1-5	few	TGTGCCAGCAGCCAGACAGAGAGCAATCAGCCCCAGCATTTT	CASSQTESNQPQHF
NA	TRBV6-6	TRBJ1-5	NA	TGTGCCAGCAGTTATATTGACAGTGATCAGCCCCAGCATTTT	CASSYIDSDQPQHF
TRBD1	TRBV18	TRBJ1-3	NA	TGTGCCAGCTCACCACCGGGACAGGGAGCGGGAAACACCATATATTTT	CASSPPGQGAGNTIYF
TRBD2	TRBV5-1	TRBJ2-1	NA	TGCGCCAGCAGCTTGACTAGCGGCTCCTACAATGAGCAGTTCTTC	CASSLTSGSYNEQFF
NA	TRBV4-1	TRBJ2-6	NA	TGCGCCAGCAGCCAAACAGGGACCGGGGCCAACGTCCTGACTTTC	CASSQTGTGANVLTF
NA	TRBV5-8	TRBJ1-6	NA	TGTGCCAGCAGTGTTCGGGGGGACTCGGCACCCCTCCACTTT	CASSVRGDSAPLHF
NA	TRBV5-6	TRBJ1-4	NA	TGTGCCAGCAGCCGTAGGACACGAACTAATGAAAAACTGTTTTTT	CASSRRTRTNEKLFF
TRBD2	TRBV5-1	TRBJ2-3	NA	TGCGCCAGCAGCTTGGCGGGGACTAGCGGGACGGATACGCAGTATTTT	CASSLAGTSGTDTQYF
NA	TRBV6-4	TRBJ2-3	NA	TGTGCCAGCAGCTTGGAGGGGAGCACAGATACGCAGTATTTT	CASSLEGSTDTQYF
NA	TRBV28	TRBJ2-5	NA	TGTGCCAGCAGTTTTATGGGCAGGGGGACCCAGTACTTC	CASSFMGRGTQYF
NA	TRBV19	TRBJ1-2	NA	TGTGCCAGTAGTATCGGCTGGCAGGGGACATCTAACTATGGCTACACCTTC	CASSIGWQGTSNYGYTF
NA	TRBV6-6	TRBJ1-4	NA	TGTGCCAGCAAGGCGGAGAATGAAAAACTGTTTTTT	CASKAENEKLFF
NA	TRBV28	TRBJ1-5	NA	TGTGCCACCGAAATAAGCAGGCGACAGATGAAGAATCAGCCCCAGCATTTT	CATEISRRQMKNQPQHF
NA	TRBV30	TRBJ1-6	NA	TGTGCCTGGAGACGGCAGGCCGATTCACCCCTCCACTTT	CAWRRQADSPLHF
NA	TRBV28	TRBJ1-1	few	TGTGCCAGCAGTTTATCCCTTCCTGGACAGCCTAAAGCTTTCTTT	CASSLSLPGQPKAFF
NA	TRBV18	TRBJ1-6	NA	TGTGCCAGCCGGGACACTAATTCACCCCTCCACTTT	CASRDTNSPLHF
TRBD1	TRBV6-5	TRBJ1-6	NA	TGTGCCGCCGGGACAGGGGGCAATAATTCACCCCTCCACTTT	CAAGTGGNNSPLHF
TRBD1	TRBV19	TRBJ1-3	NA	TGTGCCAGTAGTATAGATCGGATGTCGGGGACAGGAGGAAACACCATATATTTT	CASSIDRMSGTGGNTIYF
NA	TRBV16	TRBJ2-6	NA	TGTGCCAGCAGCCCCACTCTCGGGGCTGGGGCCAACGTCCTGACTTTC	CASSPTLGAGANVLTF
NA	TRBV11-2	TRBJ2-5	NA	TGTGCCAGCAGCTTAGAAGCTAGACAAGAGACCCAGTACTTC	CASSLEARQETQYF
TRBD2	TRBV19	TRBJ2-1	NA	TGTGCCAGTAGTATGGGACTAGAGCAGTTCTTC	CASSMGLEQFF
TRBD1	TRBV7-9	TRBJ1-5	NA	TGTGCCAGCAGCCTGGGACAGGGGGTCAATCAGCCCCAGCATTTT	CASSLGQGVNQPQHF
TRBD2	TRBV7-3	TRBJ2-3	NA	TGTGCCAGCAGCTTATTGGGGGAGGGCCGAGATACGCAGTATTTT	CASSLLGEGRDTQYF
TRBD2	TRBV28	TRBJ2-7	NA	TGTGCCAGCAGCCCCGGGACTAGCGGGAGGTCCTACGAGCAGTACTTC	CASSPGTSGRSYEQYF
NA	TRBV18	TRBJ2-5	NA	TGTGCCAGCGGTAGGGAGCAAGAGACCCAGTACTTC	CASGREQETQYF
TRBD2	TRBV5-1	TRBJ2-3	NA	TGCGCCAGCAGCTTGGGACTAGCGGCTAGCACAGATACGCAGTATTTT	CASSLGLAASTDTQYF
NA	TRBV11-2	TRBJ2-7	NA	TGTGCCAGCAGCCTCAGACTAGTTCGGCTCACCGAGCAGTACTTC	CASSLRLVRLTEQYF
TRBD1	TRBV27	TRBJ1-2	NA	TGTGCCAGCAGGCCGGGACAGGGGGCGTGGGGCTACACCTTC	CASRPGQGAWGYTF
NA	TRBV19	TRBJ2-2	NA	TGTGCCAGTAGGCCCGCGGGACGCGTAGGCACCGGGGAGCTGTTTTTT	CASRPAGRVGTGELFF
NA	TRBV28	TRBJ2-7	NA	TGTGCCAGCAGTTCTCCTTACGAGCAGTACTTC	CASSSPYEQYF
TRBD1	TRBV6-5	TRBJ2-1	NA	TGTGCCAGCAGCCGGCTTGGGACAGGACACAATGAGCAGTTCTTC	CASSRLGTGHNEQFF
NA	TRBV30	TRBJ2-3	NA	TGTGCCCAGGGGCAGAACACAGATACGCAGTATTTT	CAQGQNTDTQYF
NA	TRBV28	TRBJ1-1	NA	TGTGCCAGCAGTTCCCTTGCGGGCATCAGACTTGAAGCTTTCTTT	CASSSLAGIRLEAFF
TRBD2	TRBV2	TRBJ2-7	NA	TGTGCCAGCAAGGGTGAAGCGGGAGGCCACTACGAGCAGTACTTC	CASKGEAGGHYEQYF
TRBD2	TRBV3-1/TRBV3-2	TRBJ2-1	NA	TGTGCCAGCAGCCAGGGAGGGAGTCTGCAGTTCTTC	CASSQGGSLQFF
TRBD1	TRBV7-9	TRBJ1-2	NA	TGTGCCAGCAGCTCAGGAGGGACAGGGGTTGGTGGCTACACCTTC	CASSSGGTGVGGYTF
TRBD2	TRBV18	TRBJ2-7	NA	TGTGCCAGCTCACAGCGGGAGTTAGTCCACGAGCAGTACTTC	CASSQRELVHEQYF
NA	TRBV3-1/TRBV3-2	TRBJ2-5	NA	TGTGCCAGCACGAGAGCCCGGGGGGAGACCCAGTACTTC	CASTRARGETQYF
TRBD1	TRBV11-2	TRBJ1-6	NA	TGTGCCAGCACGGACAGGAGCTCCTATAATTCACCCCTCCACTTT	CASTDRSSYNSPLHF
NA	TRBV29-1	TRBJ2-1	NA	TGCAGCGTTCCATTAGGGGGTGGGGAGCAGTTCTTC	CSVPLGGGEQFF
TRBD1	TRBV2	TRBJ2-5	once	TGTGCCAGCAGTGGGGGGAGGACAGGGGTCGAGACCCAGTACTTC	CASSGGRTGVETQYF
TRBD1	TRBV7-9	TRBJ2-1	NA	TGTGCCAGCAGGACACAGGGGGCGGAACAGTTCTTC	CASRTQGAEQFF
NA	TRBV7-9	TRBJ2-3	NA	TGTGCCAGCTGGCAAAACACAGATACGCAGTATTTT	CASWQNTDTQYF
TRBD1	TRBV28	TRBJ2-5	NA	TGTGCCAGCAGCTCAACAGGGGTGGGGGAGACCCAGTACTTC	CASSSTGVGETQYF
TRBD2	TRBV4-1	TRBJ2-3	NA	TGCGCCAGCAGCCAGGGACTAGCGGGAAGGGGCACAGATACGCAGTATTTT	CASSQGLAGRGTDTQYF
NA	TRBV18	TRBJ1-5	NA	TGTGCCAGCTCACTGGACAGTTTAGCCAATAGCAATCAGCCCCAGCATTTT	CASSLDSLANSNQPQHF
NA	TRBV3-1/TRBV3-2	TRBJ2-5	NA	TGTGCCAGCAGCCGAAATAGCGCCCGGGAGACCCAGTACTTC	CASSRNSARETQYF
TRBD1	TRBV5-6	TRBJ1-2	NA	TGTGCCAGCAGCTTGGGCCAGGGGGCGCGTGACACCTTC	CASSLGQGARDTF
TRBD1	TRBV18	TRBJ1-2	NA	TGTGCCAGCTCTCCGGGCCGGGACAGTGGAGGCGGCTACACCTTC	CASSPGRDSGGGYTF